Listed here are 25 T cell receptor beta chains from one sample, sequenced in a study of CD8 T cells in Susac syndrome. With random hexamers, 0.5 to 1 ug RNA was reverse transcribed. Each CDR3 protein is one row after TCRdb ran MiXCR on the immunoSEQ multiplex PCR reads. The sample includes some 180,000 distinct CDR3 sequences, roughly 94% of them seen just once. Material: CD4+ T cells from PBMCs. These receptor sequences come from a human donor with Susac syndrome.

V gene TRBV29-1 combines with J gene TRBJ2-1, with 7 bases aligning to TRBD2. CDR3 size: 18 residues. Germline loops: CDR1 SQVTM, CDR2 ANQGSEA. J was trimmed by 5 bases and V by 8 bases; bases with no gene match: 24. CDR3 region: CSSSLGLANIGRDNEQFF. CDR3 in DNA: TGCAGCTCTTCCCTCGGGCTAGCAAATATAGGGAGGGACAATGAGCAGTTCTTC.

The chain joins TRBV3-1 to TRBJ2-5, with D perhaps matching TRBD1 (6 bases). Germline V gene sequence: CDR1 LGHDT, CDR2 YNNKEL (reference sequence). The ends were cut back, 0 bases at V and 1 base at J, with 15 bases in the middle. This CDR3 is 17 amino acids long. CDR3 sequence reads: CASSQDRGWNPQETQYF. In DNA, the CDR3 is TGTGCCAGCAGCCAAGACAGGGGATGGAACCCCCAAGAGACCCAGTACTTC.

This clonotype was found a few times. The chain couples TRBV28 to TRBJ2-2, with 7 bases fitting TRBD1. The ends lost 6 bases at V and 0 bases at J; junction bases unmatched: 4. There are 15 residues in the CDR3. CDR1 is MDHEN and CDR2 is SYDVKM in the germline V gene. The CDR3 DNA sequence: TGTGCCAGCAGCCAGGGGGACGCGAACACCGGGGAGCTGTTTTTT. As protein: CASSQGDANTGELFF. Full variable domain (outside the CDR3, taken from reference TRBV28 and TRBJ2-2): DVKVTQSSRYLVKRTGEKVFLECVQDMDHENMFWYRQDPGLGLRLIYFSYDVKMKEKGDIPEGYSVSREKKERFSLILESASTNQTSMYLCASSQGDANTGELFFGEGSRLTVL.

This clonotype has a single count. This chain uses TRBV29-1 with TRBJ1-1; D might be TRBD1 (5 bases). Trimming pared 7 bases from V and 2 bases from J, leaving 14 bases between. Germline V lookup: CDR1 SQVTM, CDR2 ANQGSEA. The length of the CDR3 is 13 residues. CDR3 residues: CSAAGTYNTEAFF. The CDR3 DNA sequence: TGCAGCGCTGCCGGGACCTATAACACTGAAGCTTTCTTT. The complete variable domain, with remaining parts taken from reference TRBV29-1 and TRBJ1-1, reads SAVISQKPSRDICQRGTSLTIQCQVDSQVTMMFWYRQQPGQSLTLIATANQGSEATYESGFVIDKFPISRPNLTFSTLTVSNMSPEDSSIYLCSAAGTYNTEAFFGQGTRLTVV.

This chain joins TRBV29-1 and TRBJ2-6, with D perhaps TRBD1 or TRBD2 (5 bases each). Germline V CDR1 and CDR2: SQVTM, ANQGSEA. Trimming pared 7 bases from V and 3 bases from J, leaving 25 bases between. The length of the CDR3 is 18 residues. The chain's CDR3 is CSALIRDPNVGGANVLTF. The CDR3, as DNA: TGCAGCGCGCTGATCCGGGACCCAAATGTCGGTGGGGCCAACGTCCTGACTTTC. Full variable domain (rest looked up from reference TRBV29-1 and TRBJ2-6): SAVISQKPSRDICQRGTSLTIQCQVDSQVTMMFWYRQQPGQSLTLIATANQGSEATYESGFVIDKFPISRPNLTFSTLTVSNMSPEDSSIYLCSALIRDPNVGGANVLTFGAGSRLTVL.

CDR3 protein: CASSSDTSYGYTF. CDR3 coding DNA: TGTGCCAGCAGCTCCGACACCTCGTATGGCTACACCTTC. The genes are TRBV7-2 and TRBJ1-2; D not resolved. The length of the CDR3 is 13 residues. Trimming took 4 bases from V and 5 from J, leaving 11 bases between them. The germline V gene encodes CDR1 SGHTA and CDR2 FQGNSA.

This clonotype was found a few times. The gene calls are TRBV5-1 and TRBJ1-5; a weak D match, TRBD1 (6 bases). Per germline, CDR1 SGHRS and CDR2 YFSETQ. Deletions cut 3 bases from V and 6 bases from J, with 10 bases between. The CDR3 contains 13 residues. CDR3 nucleotides: TGCGCCAGCAGCTCGACAGGAGGTCAGCCCCAGCATTTT. The encoded protein is CASSSTGGQPQHF.

J is TRBJ2-1 and V is TRBV20-1, with D unresolved. The CDR3 runs 15 residues. Germline loops: CDR1 DFQATT, CDR2 SNEGSKA (reference sequence). Trimming cost V 3 bases and J 2 bases, with 14 bases left between them. The CDR3: CSARAGDTTYNEQFF. Here the CDR3 DNA reads TGCAGTGCTAGGGCAGGTGATACTACCTACAATGAGCAGTTCTTC.

V gene TRBV20-1 combines with J gene TRBJ2-1; 7 positions agree with TRBD2. Germline V gene lookup returns CDR1 DFQATT and CDR2 SNEGSKA (reference sequence). The CDR3 totals 15 residues. Germline trimming cut 5 bases from V and 6 bases from J; bases unmatched to any gene: 13. The CDR3, as DNA: TGCAGTGCTTACCAAGGGCGGGAGATGGGCAATGAGCAGTTCTTC. Its protein product is CSAYQGREMGNEQFF.

The rearrangement uses TRBV18 and TRBJ1-2; D not resolved. This CDR3 has 14 amino acids. Germline-derived CDR1 and CDR2 are KGHSH and LQKENI. Trimming took off 3 bases at V and 6 bases at J, with 14 bases between the two ends. The CDR3 bases are TGTGCCAGCTCACCTACGGGAGGTATCGATGGCTACACCTTC. Its protein product is CASSPTGGIDGYTF.

V and J are TRBV7-9 and TRBJ1-3; tentatively, D is TRBD1 (6 bases). The germline CDR1 and CDR2 sequences are SEHNR and FQNEAQ (reference sequence). Trimming shortened V by 5 bases and J by 0 bases, and 14 bases separated the two germline ends. CDR3 size: 16 residues. The CDR3 region is CASSIYAGDSGNTIYF. CDR3 in DNA: TGTGCCAGCAGCATATACGCAGGGGACTCTGGAAACACCATATATTTT. The full variable domain, rest sourced from reference TRBV7-9 and TRBJ1-3, is DTGVSQNPRHKITKRGQNVTFRCDPISEHNRLYWYRQTLGQGPEFLTYFQNEAQLEKSRLLSDRFSAERPKGSFSTLEIQRTEQGDSAMYLCASSIYAGDSGNTIYFGEGSWLTVV.

The V call is TRBV11-2, the J call TRBJ2-1; weak D call: TRBD2 (7 bases). The CDR3 totals 15 residues. The germline V gene encodes CDR1 SGHAT and CDR2 FQNNGV. V was shortened by 6 bases and J by 3 bases, with 15 bases between the two germline ends. CDR3 in DNA: TGTGCCAGCAGGAAAGGGGGGGGGAACTACAATGAGCAGTTCTTC. The encoded protein is CASRKGGGNYNEQFF.

The chain is built from TRBV6-5 and TRBJ1-5; tentative D call: TRBD1 (5 bases). Germline V lookup: CDR1 MNHEY, CDR2 SVGAGI. V was cut by 0 bases and J by 5 bases, with 8 bases left in between. This CDR3 has 14 amino acids. The CDR3 coding sequence is TGTGCCAGCAGTTACTCCGGGGCTTATCAGCCCCAGCATTTT. Its protein product is CASSYSGAYQPQHF.

This clonotype was picked up a small number of times. The chain carries TRBV3-1 and TRBJ1-5; D unclear. CDR3 length equals 13 residues. V was trimmed by 2 bases and J by 5 bases, leaving 7 bases between them. Germline-derived CDR1 and CDR2 are LGHDT and YNNKEL (reference sequence). CDR3 protein: CASSQSLDQPQHF. The CDR3 coding sequence is TGTGCCAGCAGCCAATCGTTGGATCAGCCCCAGCATTTT.

The chain recombines TRBV28 with TRBJ1-3, with TRBD1 matching over 10 bases. The germline V gene encodes CDR1 MDHEN and CDR2 SYDVKM. The CDR3 runs to 14 residues. J lost 4 bases, V lost 5 bases, and 2 bases had no gene match. The CDR3 DNA follows: TGTGCCAGCAGTGACAGGGGGCGGGGAAACACCATATATTTT. This encodes CASSDRGRGNTIYF. Drawing the rest from reference TRBV28 and TRBJ1-3, the complete variable domain is DVKVTQSSRYLVKRTGEKVFLECVQDMDHENMFWYRQDPGLGLRLIYFSYDVKMKEKGDIPEGYSVSREKKERFSLILESASTNQTSMYLCASSDRGRGNTIYFGEGSWLTVV.

The genes are TRBV7-2 and TRBJ2-1; D is unclear. This CDR3 is 14 amino acids long. Trimming cost V 4 bases and J 8 bases, with 15 bases left between them. Per germline, CDR1 SGHTA and CDR2 FQGNSA. The DNA of the CDR3 is TGTGCCAGCAGCTCGGAAATCCTGTTGGATGAGCAGTTCTTC. It specifies CASSSEILLDEQFF.

V gene TRBV20-1 combines with J gene TRBJ2-3, with unresolved D. This CDR3 has 11 amino acids. Trimming removed 6 bases at V and 6 bases at J, with 10 bases between. CDR1 DFQATT and CDR2 SNEGSKA come from the germline V gene (reference sequence). DNA of the CDR3: TGCAGTGCCGCGCGTGGGGATACGCAGTATTTT. It is translated as CSAARGDTQYF.

J is TRBJ2-7 and V is TRBV21-1; TRBD1 is the table's D call, not checked against the DNA. TRBV21-1 is recorded as a pseudogene. CDR3 length equals 14 residues. CDR3 nucleotides: TGTGCCAGCAGCAACCCGGACAGGTCCTACGAGCAGTACTTC. Amino acids: CASSNPDRSYEQYF.

This clonotype appeared a single time. The chain carries TRBV7-8 and TRBJ2-1; either TRBD1 or TRBD2 may supply D (5 bases each). The CDR3 loop spans 14 amino acids. V lost 6 bases and J lost 0, with 9 bases in between. CDR1 is SGHVS, CDR2 FQNEAQ, per germline. The CDR3 nucleotides are TGTGCCAGCAGAGGGGACGACTCCTACAATGAGCAGTTCTTC. Its translation: CASRGDDSYNEQFF.

This CDR3 is CSALLRLAKNIQYF. The CDR3 DNA follows: TGCAGCGCCCTCCTCCGGCTAGCCAAAAACATTCAGTACTTC. The chain is built from TRBV29-1 and TRBJ2-4; the D is unclear. Trimming removed 7 bases from V and 0 bases from J, with 13 bases in between. Germline CDR1 and CDR2: SQVTM and ANQGSEA. The CDR3 sequence is 14 residues long. Based on the CDR3 plus reference TRBV29-1 and TRBJ2-4, the full variable domain is SAVISQKPSRDICQRGTSLTIQCQVDSQVTMMFWYRQQPGQSLTLIATANQGSEATYESGFVIDKFPISRPNLTFSTLTVSNMSPEDSSIYLCSALLRLAKNIQYFGAGTRLSVL.

The chain couples TRBV2 to TRBJ2-7; D remains unclear. Trimming left V 2 bases short and J 3 bases short, with 11 bases between. Germline lookup yields CDR1 SNHLY and CDR2 FYNNEI. The CDR3 is 14 residues long. The CDR3 sequence: CASSERHLSYEQYF. The CDR3 bases are TGTGCCAGCAGTGAACGGCACCTAAGCTACGAGCAGTACTTC. Full variable domain (missing parts from reference TRBV2 and TRBJ2-7): EPEVTQTPSHQVTQMGQEVILRCVPISNHLYFYWYRQILGQKVEFLVSFYNNEISEKSEIFDDQFSVERPDGSNFTLKIRSTKLEDSAMYFCASSERHLSYEQYFGPGTRLTVT.

This chain uses TRBV29-1 with TRBJ2-7, with 7 positions matching TRBD1. J was trimmed by 1 base and V by 6 bases; bases with no gene match: 3. The CDR3 runs to 12 residues. CDR1 is SQVTM, CDR2 ANQGSEA, per germline. The CDR3 loop reads CSVLRGSYEQYF. Written as DNA, the CDR3 is TGCAGCGTCCTCAGGGGGTCCTACGAGCAGTACTTC.

This clonotype was seen a single time. This chain joins TRBV3-1 and TRBJ2-4; 7 nucleotides agree with TRBD2. This CDR3 region has 14 residues. Germline V gene data show CDR1 as LGHDT and CDR2 as YNNKEL (reference sequence). J lost 9 bases, V lost 4 bases, and 9 bases had no gene match. This CDR3 is CASSPATQRGIQYF. CDR3 DNA: TGTGCCAGCAGCCCTGCGACGCAGCGGGGCATTCAGTACTTC. Full variable domain (outside the CDR3, taken from reference TRBV3-1 and TRBJ2-4): DTAVSQTPKYLVTQMGNDKSIKCEQNLGHDTMYWYKQDSKKFLKIMFSYNNKELIINETVPNRFSPKSPDKAHLNLHINSLELGDSAVYFCASSPATQRGIQYFGAGTRLSVL.

This clonotype was found once. V and J are TRBV21-1 and TRBJ1-5. TRBV21-1 is a pseudogene locus. This CDR3 contains 15 residues. The CDR3 loop reads CASSNKEGGNQPQHF. CDR3 DNA: TGTGCCAGCAGCAACAAGGAGGGCGGCAATCAGCCCCAGCATTTT.

The chain combines TRBV7-9 with TRBJ1-2, with D uncertain. V lost 5 bases and J 4 bases, leaving 26 bases between the germline ends. This CDR3 spans 18 amino acids. The V gene's germline CDR1 is SEHNR and CDR2 FQNEAQ (reference sequence). The CDR3, as DNA: TGTGCCAGCAGCCCCTGGTGGGCGGTGGGAAGCGAGACCTATGGCTACACCTTC. Translation: CASSPWWAVGSETYGYTF.